This TCR beta chain emerged from a study of shared clonotypes between healthy human individuals. Notes on the study in general: Non-shared clonotypes had lower generation probabilities than clonotypes shared by all four sorted-subset donors. Clonotype sharing across a few donors was observed for 4% to 6.5% of naive CD4 clonotypes. Blood alone was sampled, and tissue repertoires likely differ. Naive subsets tended to show greater estimated richness than memory subsets.

This CDR3 region has 15 residues. CDR1 SNHLY and CDR2 FYNNEI come from the germline V gene. V dropped 5 bases and J dropped 0 bases, with 12 bases sitting between them. Here immunoSEQ multiplex PCR was the method, and the copy in TCRdb shows in-frame clones only, minus some. The sample records more than 400,000 clones, roughly 95% being singletons. This clone occurred once. Its antigen is unidentified. The source is a woman aged 25 to 45 in good health. The V gene is TRBV2, the J gene TRBJ2-3; D possibly corresponds to TRBD2 (5 bases). Sample: naive CD4+ T cells sorted from blood. Stated subset: CD45RA+ positively selected. In nucleotides, the CDR3 is TGTGCCAGCAGTACAGACTATTCTAGCACAGATACGCAGTATTTT. It encodes CASSTDYSSTDTQYF.